The clone carrying this T cell receptor (beta chain) was seen ten or more times. Its matching antigen is unknown. This entry is derived from a study of T-cell memory formation after mild COVID-19. The study's findings and limits: Second-wave clones that peaked on day 37 lacked confirmed SARS-CoV-2 specificity.

TCRdb analysed the 5' RACE reads with MiXCR anew, one entry per CDR3 protein. The repertoire holds 150,000 to 200,000 distinct CDR3 sequences, with around a tenth as singletons. The receptor's source is a man between 18 and 35 years old who had mild COVID-19 (a few samples of this study predate the infection). Cell type and time point are not known. The sample was PBMCs or a T cell subset sorted from them (not recorded which).

CDR3 sequence reads: CSVSSGGAIHGEQFF. In DNA, the CDR3 is TGCAGCGTCAGTAGCGGGGGGGCCATCCACGGTGAGCAGTTCTTC. The chain recombines TRBV29-1 with TRBJ2-1; TRBD2 matches at 11 bases. The CDR3 covers 15 residues. CDR1 is SQVTM and CDR2 is ANQGSEA in the germline V gene. The J segment lost 9 bases and the V segment lost 6 bases, leaving 13 bases of the junction unmatched.